This TCR beta chain was sequenced during a study of OX40 agonist ivuxolimab in advanced cancers. Study-level background: Ivuxolimab was a fully human IgG2 agonistic monoclonal antibody targeting the costimulatory receptor OX40 (CD134). The purpose of peripheral TCRbeta sequencing was to test whether ivuxolimab changed TCR sequence diversity and led to clonal T-cell expansion. Of the approximately 54 patients in dose escalation, 19 had hepatocellular carcinoma, roughly 15 had melanoma, 9 had renal cell carcinoma and 9 had head and neck cancer. Partial responses were achieved by three dose-escalation patients, of whom one had hepatocellular carcinoma and two had cutaneous melanoma. Prior anti-PD-1, anti-PD-L1 or anti-CTLA-4 therapy was permitted, and checkpoint inhibitors had been received by about 37% of dose-escalation patients. In the dose-escalation cohort, around 80% of patients were male, and the mean age was 60 years with a range of roughly 23 to 79. Intravenous ivuxolimab was administered to patients every 2 weeks at six dose levels: 0.01, 0.1, 0.3, 1.5, 3 and 10 mg/kg. The paper covers the monotherapy dose-escalation part of the phase I ivuxolimab trial, which included N = 52 patients. Broader findings and caveats from the paper: Partial responders in the 0.1-3.0 mg/kg groups had among the lowest normalized peripheral clonal expansion, especially among CD8+ T cells. At doses of 0.1 to 3.0 mg/kg, clonal expansion of both CD4+ and CD8+ T cells in blood was seen between baseline and week 6. Low levels of normalized T-cell clonal expansion were also seen in some patients who did not respond. The antigen specificity of the peripheral T cells that underwent clonal expansion was not determined. On average, CD8+ T cells showed more expanded clones than CD4+ T cells after ivuxolimab.

In the case of this clone: Its antigen is unknown. No base qualities exist here, and no much larger clone lies one base off it.

Genomic DNA was extracted from sorted cells for sequencing of the TCRbeta CDR3 region. The immunoSEQ Assay was used for sequencing of TCRbeta CDR3 regions. What TCRdb holds here is the immuneACCESS table cut down to in-frame rearrangements. Part of the clones is not present; checked against another copy, under half of the missing clones reflect an unresolved V gene, and the others are unexplained. Present in this sample are roughly 80,000 clones, 90% of which were seen just once. In total, the top ten clones hold approximately 0.7% of the sample. V is reduced by 5 bases and J by 3 bases, leaving a spacing of 10 bases between them. Via the germline V gene, CDR1 is SNHLY and CDR2 FYNNEI. The CDR3 runs 13 amino acids, cysteine and phenylalanine included. Solely the CDR3 DNA is kept, with 39 bases framed from the first base. The trial excluded patients who had a history of autoimmune disease or who were on systemic immunosuppression. Peripheral blood for TCR sequencing was collected from all dose cohorts at baseline, on cycle 4 day 1, and on cycle 7 day 1. Samples came from an open-label, multicenter, first-in-human phase I dose-escalation trial of ivuxolimab. Adults with locally advanced or metastatic melanoma, renal cell carcinoma, hepatocellular carcinoma or head and neck squamous cell carcinoma were enrolled in the trial. Before TCR sequencing, CD4+ and CD8+ T cells were separately sorted from peripheral blood.

This clonotype originated in an adult with an advanced solid tumor such as melanoma, head and neck, liver or kidney cancer. The source material was CD4+ or CD8+ T cells sorted from blood, sampled in a trial of the OX40 agonist ivuxolimab. Here the chain combines TRBV2 and TRBJ1-2, and perhaps TRBD1 as D gene, on 6 matching bases. The CDR3 protein is CASSWDNDYGYTF. The sequence in DNA is TGTGCCAGCAGTTGGGACAATGACTATGGCTACACCTTC.